This entry features one T cell receptor beta chain sequence. TCRdb itself ran the 5' RACE reads through MiXCR, one entry per CDR3 protein. Of around 450,000 distinct CDR3 sequences in the sample, 20% to 25% were seen once. The data originate from a study of T-cell memory formation after mild COVID-19. Study-wide context: The study found TCR clusters largely donor specific.

Germline V gene data show CDR1 as GTSNPN and CDR2 as SVGIG (reference sequence). This CDR3 has 13 amino acids. Trimming stripped 6 bases from V and 2 bases from J, with 12 bases between. Sequenced: PBMCs or a T cell subset sorted from them (not recorded which). The chain combines TRBV30 with TRBJ2-3; D is perhaps TRBD1 (6 bases). The receptor comes from an adult woman who had mild COVID-19 (a few samples of this study predate the infection). Cell type and time point are not known. The CDR3, as DNA: TGTGCCTGTGACAGGTCGTACACAGATACGCAGTATTTT. Its translation: CACDRSYTDTQYF. Filled out from reference TRBV30 and TRBJ2-3, the complete variable domain reads SQTIHQWPATLVQPVGSPLSLECTVEGTSNPNLYWYRQAAGRGLQLLFYSVGIGQISSEVPQNLSASRPQDRQFILSSKKLLLSDSGFYLCACDRSYTDTQYFGPGTRLTVL.